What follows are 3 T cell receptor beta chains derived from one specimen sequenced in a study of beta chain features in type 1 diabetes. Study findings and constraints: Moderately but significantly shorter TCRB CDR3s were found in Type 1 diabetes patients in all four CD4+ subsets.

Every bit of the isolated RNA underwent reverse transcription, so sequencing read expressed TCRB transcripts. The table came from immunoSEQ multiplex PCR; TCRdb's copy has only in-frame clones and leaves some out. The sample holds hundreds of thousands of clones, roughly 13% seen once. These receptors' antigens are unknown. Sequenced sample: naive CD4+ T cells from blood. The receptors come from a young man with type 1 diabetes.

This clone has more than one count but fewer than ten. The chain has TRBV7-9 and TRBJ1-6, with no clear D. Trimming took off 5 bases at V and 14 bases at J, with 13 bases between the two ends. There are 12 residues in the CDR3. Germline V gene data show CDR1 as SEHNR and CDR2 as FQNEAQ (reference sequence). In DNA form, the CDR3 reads TGTGCCAGCAGCCTCCTGTCTGGAGCCCTCCACTTT. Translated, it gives CASSLLSGALHF.

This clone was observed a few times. CDR3 bases: TGTGCCAGTTCCCAGGGGTCTGGAAACACCATATATTTT. Translated, it gives CASSQGSGNTIYF. This sequence joins TRBV7-2 and TRBJ1-3, with D possibly matching TRBD1 (6 bases). The CDR3 contains 13 residues. Germline CDR1 reads SGHTA; CDR2 reads FQGNSA. V was cut by 9 bases and J by 1 base, with 10 bases left in between. The variable domain in full, with the rest retrieved from reference TRBV7-2 and TRBJ1-3, is GAGVSQSPSNKVTEKGKDVELRCDPISGHTALYWYRQSLGQGLEFLIYFQGNSAPDKSGLPSDRFSAERTGGSVSTLTIQRTQQEDSAVYLCASSQGSGNTIYFGEGSWLTVV.

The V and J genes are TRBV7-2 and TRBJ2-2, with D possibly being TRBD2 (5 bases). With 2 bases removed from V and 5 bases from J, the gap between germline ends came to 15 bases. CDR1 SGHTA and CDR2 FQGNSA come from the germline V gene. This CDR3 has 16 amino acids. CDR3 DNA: TGTGCCAGCAGCTTATTGGGAGCCCCCGGGACCGGGGAGCTGTTTTTT. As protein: CASSLLGAPGTGELFF.